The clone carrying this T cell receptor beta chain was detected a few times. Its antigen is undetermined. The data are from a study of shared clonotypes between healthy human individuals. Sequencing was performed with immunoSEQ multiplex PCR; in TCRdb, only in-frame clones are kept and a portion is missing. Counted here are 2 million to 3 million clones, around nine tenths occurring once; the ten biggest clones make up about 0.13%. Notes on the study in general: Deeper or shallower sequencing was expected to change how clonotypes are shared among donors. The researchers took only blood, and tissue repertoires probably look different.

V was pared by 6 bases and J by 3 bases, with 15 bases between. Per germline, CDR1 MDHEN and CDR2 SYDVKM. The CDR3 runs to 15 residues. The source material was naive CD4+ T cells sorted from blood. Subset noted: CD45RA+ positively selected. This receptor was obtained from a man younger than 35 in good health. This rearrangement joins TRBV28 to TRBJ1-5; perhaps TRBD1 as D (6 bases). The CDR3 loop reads CASSITSGDNQPQHF. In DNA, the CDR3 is TGTGCCAGCAGCATTACGTCAGGGGACAATCAGCCCCAGCATTTT.